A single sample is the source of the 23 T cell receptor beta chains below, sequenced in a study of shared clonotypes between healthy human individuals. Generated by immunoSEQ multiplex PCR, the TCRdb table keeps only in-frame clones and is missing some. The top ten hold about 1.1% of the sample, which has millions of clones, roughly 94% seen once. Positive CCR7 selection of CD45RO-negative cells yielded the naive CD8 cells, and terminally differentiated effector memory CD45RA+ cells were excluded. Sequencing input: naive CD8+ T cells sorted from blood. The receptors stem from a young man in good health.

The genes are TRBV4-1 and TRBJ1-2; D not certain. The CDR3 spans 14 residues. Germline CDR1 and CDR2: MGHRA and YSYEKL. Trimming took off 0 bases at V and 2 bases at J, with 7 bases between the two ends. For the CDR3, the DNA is TGCGCCAGCAGCCAAGATTTTGGAAACTATGGCTACACCTTC. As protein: CASSQDFGNYGYTF.

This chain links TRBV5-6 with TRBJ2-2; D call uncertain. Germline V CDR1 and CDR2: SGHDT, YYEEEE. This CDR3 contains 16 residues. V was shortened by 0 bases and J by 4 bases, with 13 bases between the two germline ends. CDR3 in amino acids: CASSLAGREGTGELFF. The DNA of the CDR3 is TGTGCCAGCAGCTTGGCGGGTAGGGAAGGCACCGGGGAGCTGTTTTTT.

DNA of the CDR3: TGTGCCAGTAGTATCAACAGGGGGTACTACGAGCAGTACTTC. Translating gives CASSINRGYYEQYF. This chain joins TRBV19 and TRBJ2-7; 8 nucleotides line up with TRBD1. This CDR3 has 14 residues. Germline-derived CDR1 and CDR2 are LNHDA and SQIVND (reference sequence). Trimming removed 3 bases from V and 3 bases from J; junction bases left unmatched: 4.

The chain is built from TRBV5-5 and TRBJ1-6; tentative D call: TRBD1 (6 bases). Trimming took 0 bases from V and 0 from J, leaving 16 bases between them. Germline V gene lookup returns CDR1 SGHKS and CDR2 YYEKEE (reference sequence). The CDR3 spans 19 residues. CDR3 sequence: CASSLVGAATSSYNSPLHF. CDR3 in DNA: TGTGCCAGCAGCTTGGTGGGGGCCGCCACGAGCTCCTATAATTCACCCCTCCACTTT.

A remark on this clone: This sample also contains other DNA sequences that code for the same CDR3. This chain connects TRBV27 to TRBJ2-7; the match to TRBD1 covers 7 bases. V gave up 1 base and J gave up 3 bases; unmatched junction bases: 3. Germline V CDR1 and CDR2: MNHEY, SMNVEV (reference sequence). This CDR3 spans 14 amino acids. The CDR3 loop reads CASSLLDRFYEQYF. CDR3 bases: TGTGCCAGCAGTTTATTGGACAGGTTCTACGAGCAGTACTTC.

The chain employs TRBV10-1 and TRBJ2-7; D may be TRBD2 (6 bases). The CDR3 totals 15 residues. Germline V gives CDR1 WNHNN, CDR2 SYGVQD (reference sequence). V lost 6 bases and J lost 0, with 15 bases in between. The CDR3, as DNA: TGCGCCAGCAGGAGGGCGGGGCCAAGCTCCTACGAGCAGTACTTC. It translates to CASRRAGPSSYEQYF.

CDR3 DNA: TGTGCCAGCAGTCACAGTTGGAACACCGGGGAGCTGTTTTTT. Its translation: CASSHSWNTGELFF. The chain uses TRBV27 and TRBJ2-2; D unclear. The CDR3 consists of 14 residues. Trimming took 5 bases from V and 1 from J, leaving 8 bases between them. Germline lookup yields CDR1 MNHEY and CDR2 SMNVEV (reference sequence).

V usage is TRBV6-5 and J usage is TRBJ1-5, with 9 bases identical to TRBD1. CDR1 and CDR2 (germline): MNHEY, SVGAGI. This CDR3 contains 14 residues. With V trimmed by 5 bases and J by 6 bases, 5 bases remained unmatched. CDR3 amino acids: CASSGQGSSQPQHF. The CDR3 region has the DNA TGTGCCAGCAGTGGACAGGGGAGTAGTCAGCCCCAGCATTTT.

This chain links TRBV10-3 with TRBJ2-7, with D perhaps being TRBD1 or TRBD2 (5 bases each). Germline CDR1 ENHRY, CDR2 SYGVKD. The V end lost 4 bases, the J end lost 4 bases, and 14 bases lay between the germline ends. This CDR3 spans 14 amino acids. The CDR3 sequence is CAISVKGPGYEQYF. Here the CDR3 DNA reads TGTGCCATCAGTGTCAAGGGGCCGGGATACGAGCAGTACTTC.

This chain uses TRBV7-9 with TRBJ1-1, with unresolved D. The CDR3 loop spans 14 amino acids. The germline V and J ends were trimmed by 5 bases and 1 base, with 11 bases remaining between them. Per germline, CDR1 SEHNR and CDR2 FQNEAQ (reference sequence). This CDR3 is CASSPPRRNTEAFF. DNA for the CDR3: TGTGCCAGCAGCCCACCCCGAAGGAACACTGAAGCTTTCTTT.

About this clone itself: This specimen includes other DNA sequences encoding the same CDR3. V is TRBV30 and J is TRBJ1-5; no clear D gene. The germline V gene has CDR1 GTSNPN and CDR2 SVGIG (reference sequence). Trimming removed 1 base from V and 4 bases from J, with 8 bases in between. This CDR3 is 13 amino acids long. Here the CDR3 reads CAWSEAGNQPQHF. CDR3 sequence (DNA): TGTGCCTGGAGTGAGGCAGGTAATCAGCCCCAGCATTTT.

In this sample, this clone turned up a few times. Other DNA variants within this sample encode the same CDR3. Written as DNA, the CDR3 is TGTGCCAGCAGCGTAGGGGCAGGGAACACCGGGGAGCTGTTTTTT. Protein: CASSVGAGNTGELFF. J is TRBJ2-2 and V is TRBV9; D remains unclear. V was shortened by 0 bases and J by 1 base, with 7 bases between the two germline ends. The CDR3 is made up of 15 amino acids. Germline lookup yields CDR1 SGDLS and CDR2 YYNGEE.

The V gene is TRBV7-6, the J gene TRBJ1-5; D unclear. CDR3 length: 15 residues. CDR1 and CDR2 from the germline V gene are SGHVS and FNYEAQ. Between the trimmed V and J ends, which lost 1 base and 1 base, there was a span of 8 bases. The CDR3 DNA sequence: TGTGCCAGCAGCTTAGAGGCAGGAAGCAATCAGCCCCAGCATTTT. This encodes CASSLEAGSNQPQHF.

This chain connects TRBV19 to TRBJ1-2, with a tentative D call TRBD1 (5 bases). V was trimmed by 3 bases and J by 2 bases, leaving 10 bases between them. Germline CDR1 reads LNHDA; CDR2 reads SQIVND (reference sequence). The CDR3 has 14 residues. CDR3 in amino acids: CASSIATANYGYTF. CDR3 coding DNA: TGTGCCAGTAGTATCGCGACAGCCAACTATGGCTACACCTTC.

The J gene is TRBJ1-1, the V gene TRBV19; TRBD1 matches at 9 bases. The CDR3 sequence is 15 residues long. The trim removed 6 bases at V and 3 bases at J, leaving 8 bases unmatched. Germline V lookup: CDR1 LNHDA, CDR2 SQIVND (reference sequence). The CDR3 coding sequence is TGTGCCAGTAGCAAGGACCGGGACAGGGACACTGAAGCTTTCTTT. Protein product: CASSKDRDRDTEAFF.

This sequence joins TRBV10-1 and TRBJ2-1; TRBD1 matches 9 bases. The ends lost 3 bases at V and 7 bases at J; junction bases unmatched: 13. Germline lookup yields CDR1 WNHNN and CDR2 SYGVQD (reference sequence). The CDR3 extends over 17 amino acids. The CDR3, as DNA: TGCGCCAGCAGTGATCCCAGGGCGGACAGGGGCGGGAATGAGCAGTTCTTC. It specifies CASSDPRADRGGNEQFF.

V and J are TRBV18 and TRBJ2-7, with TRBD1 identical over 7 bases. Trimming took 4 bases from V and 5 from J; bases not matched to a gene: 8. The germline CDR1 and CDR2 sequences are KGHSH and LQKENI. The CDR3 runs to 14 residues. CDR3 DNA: TGTGCCAGCTCACACACGGACAGGCAGGACGAGCAGTACTTC. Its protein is CASSHTDRQDEQYF.

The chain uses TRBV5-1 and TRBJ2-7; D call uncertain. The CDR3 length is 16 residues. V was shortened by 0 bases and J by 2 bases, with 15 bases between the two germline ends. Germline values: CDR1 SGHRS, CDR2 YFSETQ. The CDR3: CASSLGLAETAYEQYF. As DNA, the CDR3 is TGCGCCAGCAGCTTGGGCCTCGCGGAAACAGCCTACGAGCAGTACTTC.

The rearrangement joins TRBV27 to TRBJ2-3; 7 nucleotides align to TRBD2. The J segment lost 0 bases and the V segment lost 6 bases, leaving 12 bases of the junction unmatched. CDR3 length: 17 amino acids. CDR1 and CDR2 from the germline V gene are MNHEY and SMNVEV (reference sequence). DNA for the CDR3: TGTGCCAGCAGCCTCATACCGGGACTACATAGCACAGATACGCAGTATTTT. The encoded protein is CASSLIPGLHSTDTQYF.

The CDR3 DNA reads as TGTGCCAGCAGCTTTGGGACCTCCGAGCAGTACTTC. It yields the protein CASSFGTSEQYF. The V call is TRBV5-8, the J call TRBJ2-7; perhaps D is TRBD1 or TRBD2 (5 bases each). Germline-derived CDR1 and CDR2 are SGHTS and YDEGEE. The CDR3 has 12 amino acids. The V end was cut by 2 bases, the J end by 6 bases, with 9 bases between.

Here the CDR3 reads CASSLTQDEAFF. The CDR3 bases are TGTGCCAGCAGCTTGACTCAGGATGAAGCTTTCTTT. V gene TRBV7-9 combines with J gene TRBJ1-1; no definite D call. The V gene lost 3 bases and the J gene lost 7 bases, with 9 bases spanning the gap. The CDR3 loop spans 12 amino acids. The germline CDR1 and CDR2 sequences are SEHNR and FQNEAQ (reference sequence).

CDR3 loop: CASSIDDSEYGYTF. The CDR3, as DNA: TGTGCCAGTAGTATCGATGACTCAGAATATGGCTACACCTTC. The chain carries TRBV19 and TRBJ1-2, with unresolved D. The ends were cut back, 3 bases at V and 5 bases at J, with 13 bases in the middle. This CDR3 contains 14 residues. The germline gives CDR1 LNHDA, CDR2 SQIVND (reference sequence).

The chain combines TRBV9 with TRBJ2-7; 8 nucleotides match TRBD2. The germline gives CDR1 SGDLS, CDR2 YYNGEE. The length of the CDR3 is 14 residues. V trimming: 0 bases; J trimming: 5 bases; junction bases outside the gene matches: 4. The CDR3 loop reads CASSVAGGDHEQYF. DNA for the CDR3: TGTGCCAGCAGCGTAGCCGGGGGGGACCACGAGCAGTACTTC.